This T cell receptor (beta chain) appears in the sequencing data of a study of vaccination and CD4 T cells after COVID-19 (dated 2022 in TCRdb). Notes on the research overall: The convalescent cohort comprised six males and four females, including two Hispanic individuals, seven Caucasians, two Asians and one multiracial person. Participants received two doses of either the Pfizer-BioNTech BNT162b2 vaccine (n=8) or the Moderna mRNA-1273 vaccine (n=2). Post-COVID blood samples were collected from convalescent patients a median of about 92 days after diagnosis, with a range of about 30 to 161 days. Post-vaccine blood samples were obtained a median of approximately 74 days after the second vaccine dose, with a range of roughly 12 to 250 days. Overlapping spike peptide pools from SARS-CoV-2 and from the common cold coronaviruses HCoV-NL63, HCoV-OC43 and HCoV-229E were used as culture stimuli. Control cultures received a CEFX viral epitope pool as the positive control, an HIV-1 Nef peptide pool as the negative control, or no peptide. In around ten COVID-19 convalescent patients and a few infection-naive healthy vaccine recipients, the spike-specific CD4+ TCR repertoire before mRNA vaccination was compared with the repertoire after mRNA vaccination. An earlier paper using these donors assessed, at the TCR clonotype level, memory CD4+ T cell crossreactivity between SARS-CoV-2 and common cold coronavirus spike proteins.

The CDR3, from cysteine to phenylalanine, totals 15 residues. The sequence is cut down to CDR3 DNA, 45 bases in frame from base 1. For this chain, trimming is 4 bases at the V end and 2 bases at the J end, and the number of junction bases without a gene match is 5. From the germline V gene, CDR1 is SGHTA and CDR2 is FQGNSA. The library came from PCR. DNA from cultured CD4+ T cells underwent TCR sequencing with the Oncomine TCR Beta short-read assay at the Johns Hopkins FTIC core. Genomic DNA was extracted from the cultured CD4+ T cells with the QIAamp micro DNA kit. Oncomine TCR Beta libraries from cultured CD4+ T cells were pooled using unique dual indexes and sequenced on an Illumina iSeq 100. The original methods were these. Non-productive sequences were removed, and CDR3s not starting with C, not ending with F or W, or shorter than 7 amino acids were discarded. Antigen-specific clonotypes were identified with the MANAFEST web application by comparing peptide-stimulated wells with reference and other culture wells. For a clone to be called positive, the clone needed an FDR below 0.05, an odds ratio above 5, and a productive frequency above 0.1% in at least two of three replicate wells. Clonotypes that were significantly expanded in both SARS-CoV-2 spike wells and at least one common cold coronavirus spike condition were defined as cross-reactive. Levenshtein distances (stringdist) and unrooted phylogenetic trees (ape) in R version 3.6.1 were used to assess CDR3 homology. TCRdb's own reprocessing of the public reads used fastp at Q25 and MiXCR and kept productive beta chains. For every CDR3 protein sequence, its rows merge into one entry that carries the most common genes and DNA. These V and J calls rely on TCRdb rather than the paper's analysis. The table for this sample lists some 10,000 distinct CDR3 sequences; around 30% of them were counted only once. The ten top clones hold approximately 8% of the sample.

Overall study outcomes, separate from this receptor: Among the post-vaccine SARS-CoV-2-reactive clones in convalescent patients, a median approximately 90% showed up only after vaccination, which suggests vaccine-specific priming. The number of convalescent patients in the study was relatively small, and the study did not examine early timepoints following natural infection. Of the vaccine-specific clones in convalescent patients, 304 of 307, or nearly all, reacted only to SARS-CoV-2 spike and did not cross-react with common cold coronaviruses. Although the median number of SARS-CoV-2-reactive clonotypes went up from some 23 after infection to 30 to 45 after vaccination, the increase was not significant.

The sample's treatment or condition label, decoded: approximately 9-day PBMC culture with coronavirus spike peptide pools or control peptides (ViraFEST assay). CD4+ T cells from unexposed donors were collected before the COVID-19 pandemic (2011-2018). The study used the ViraFEST assay, which expanded antigen-specific T cells with peptide pools and then identified expanded clonotypes by TCR sequencing. Roughly 2 million PBMCs per well were cultured in IMDM with roughly 5% human AB serum and 8 to 10 IU/ml IL-2, plus 10 ug/ml peptide pools. On days 3 and 7, half of the culture medium was replaced with fresh IL-2-containing medium. Once the cells had been in culture for over nine days, the EasySep CD4+ T cell isolation kit was used to isolate CD4+ T cells by negative selection. As cell numbers permitted, CD4+ T cells from unexposed donors were tested for reactivity to SARS-CoV-2 S and N and to four common cold coronavirus spike pools. Ficoll-Paque Plus gradient centrifugation was used to isolate PBMCs from whole blood, and the isolated PBMCs were then either used fresh or cryopreserved at -140C. Culture conditions were generally each tested in triplicate wells. Leukapheresis product for the unexposed donors was bought commercially.

A word on this clonotype: Its recognized antigen is unknown. No base quality information exists; no much larger clone differs at one position.

This receptor chain uses TRBV7-2 and TRBJ1-5, with 7 bases aligning to TRBD1. The sample taken for sequencing was CD4+ T cells from blood, cultured in vitro. The sequence came from a human donor in good health. The CDR3 amino acid sequence is: CASSSGQVGNQPQHF. At the DNA level, the sequence is TGTGCCAGCAGCTCCGGACAGGTCGGCAATCAGCCCCAGCATTTT.